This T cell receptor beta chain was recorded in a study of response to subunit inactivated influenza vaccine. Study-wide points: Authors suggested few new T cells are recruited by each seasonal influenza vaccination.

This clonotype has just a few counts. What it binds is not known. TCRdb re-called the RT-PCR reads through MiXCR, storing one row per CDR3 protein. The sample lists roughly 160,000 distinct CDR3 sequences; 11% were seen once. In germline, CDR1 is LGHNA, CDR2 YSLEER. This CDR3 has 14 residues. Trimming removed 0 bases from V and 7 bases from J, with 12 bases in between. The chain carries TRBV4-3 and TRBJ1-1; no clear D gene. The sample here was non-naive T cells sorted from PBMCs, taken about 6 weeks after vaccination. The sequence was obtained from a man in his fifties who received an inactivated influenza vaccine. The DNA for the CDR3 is TGCGCCAGCAGCCAAGATCCCGCGTGGGGTGAAGCTTTCTTT. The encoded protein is CASSQDPAWGEAFF.